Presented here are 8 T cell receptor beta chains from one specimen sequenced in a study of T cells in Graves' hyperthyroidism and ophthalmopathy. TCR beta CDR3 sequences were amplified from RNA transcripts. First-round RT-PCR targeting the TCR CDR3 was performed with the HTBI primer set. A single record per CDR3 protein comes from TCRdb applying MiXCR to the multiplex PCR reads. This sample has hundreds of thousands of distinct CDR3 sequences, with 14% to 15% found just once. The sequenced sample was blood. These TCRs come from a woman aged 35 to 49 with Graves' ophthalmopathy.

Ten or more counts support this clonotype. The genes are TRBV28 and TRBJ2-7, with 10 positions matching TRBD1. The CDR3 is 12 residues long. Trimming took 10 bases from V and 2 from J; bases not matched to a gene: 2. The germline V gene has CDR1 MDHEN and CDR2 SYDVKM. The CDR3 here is CATGTGAYEQYF. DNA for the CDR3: TGTGCCACCGGGACAGGGGCCTACGAGCAGTACTTC.

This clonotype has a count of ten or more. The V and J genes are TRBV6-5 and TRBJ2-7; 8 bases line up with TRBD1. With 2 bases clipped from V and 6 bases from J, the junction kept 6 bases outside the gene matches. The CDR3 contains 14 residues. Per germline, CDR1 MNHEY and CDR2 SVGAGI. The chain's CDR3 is CASSYGTGAFEQYF. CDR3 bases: TGTGCCAGCAGTTACGGGACAGGTGCCTTCGAGCAGTACTTC.

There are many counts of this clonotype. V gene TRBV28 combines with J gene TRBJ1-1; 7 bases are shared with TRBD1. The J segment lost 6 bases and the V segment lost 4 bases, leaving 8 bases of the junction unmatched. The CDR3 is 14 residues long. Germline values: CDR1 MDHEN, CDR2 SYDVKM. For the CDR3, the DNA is TGTGCCAGCAGTTGGGACAGCCTGTCGTCTGAAGCTTTCTTT. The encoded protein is CASSWDSLSSEAFF.

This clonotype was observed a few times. The CDR3 sequence is CASSPKDRALYGYTF. The CDR3 DNA follows: TGTGCCAGCAGCCCTAAGGACAGGGCTTTGTATGGCTACACCTTC. This chain uses TRBV7-6 with TRBJ1-2, with 8 positions matching TRBD1. Germline-derived CDR1 and CDR2 are SGHVS and FNYEAQ. The junction had 10 bases not matched to a gene; V was cut back by 5 bases and J by 5 bases. The CDR3 runs 15 residues.

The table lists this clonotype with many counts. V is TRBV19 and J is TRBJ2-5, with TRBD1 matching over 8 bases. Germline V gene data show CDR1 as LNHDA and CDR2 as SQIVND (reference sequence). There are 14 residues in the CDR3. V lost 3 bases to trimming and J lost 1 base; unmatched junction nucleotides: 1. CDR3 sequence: CASSIDRGQETQYF. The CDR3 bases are TGTGCCAGTAGTATCGACAGGGGCCAAGAGACCCAGTACTTC.

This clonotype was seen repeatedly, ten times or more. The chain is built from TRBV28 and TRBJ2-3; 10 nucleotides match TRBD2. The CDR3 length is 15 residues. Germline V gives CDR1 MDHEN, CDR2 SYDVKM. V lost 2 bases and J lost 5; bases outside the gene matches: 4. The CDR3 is CASSLPAGGGDTQYF. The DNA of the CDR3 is TGTGCCAGCAGTTTACCAGCGGGAGGGGGAGATACGCAGTATTTT.

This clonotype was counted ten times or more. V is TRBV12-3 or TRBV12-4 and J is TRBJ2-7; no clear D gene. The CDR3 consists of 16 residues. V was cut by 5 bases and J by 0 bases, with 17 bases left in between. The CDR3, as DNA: TGTGCCAGCAGTCTACCCGGGCCCAAAGGCTCCTACGAGCAGTACTTC. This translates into CASSLPGPKGSYEQYF.

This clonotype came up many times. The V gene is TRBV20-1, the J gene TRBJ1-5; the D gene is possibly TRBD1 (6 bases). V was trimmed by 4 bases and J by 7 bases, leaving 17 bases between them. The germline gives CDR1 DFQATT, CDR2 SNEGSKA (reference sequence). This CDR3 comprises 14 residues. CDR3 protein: CSATGPNREQPQHF. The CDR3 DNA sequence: TGCAGTGCTACGGGCCCCAACAGGGAACAGCCCCAGCATTTT.